This T cell receptor beta chain was sequenced during a study of OX40 agonist ivuxolimab in advanced cancers. The assay was immunoSEQ multiplex PCR, and TCRdb's table has in-frame clones only and misses some. The sample lists 40,000 or so clones; around 89% were seen once. Trimming removed 4 bases at V and 4 bases at J, with 14 bases between. The CDR3 extends over 16 amino acids. Looked up from germline, CDR1 is MGHRA and CDR2 is YSYEKL. The sequence was collected from an adult with an advanced solid tumor such as melanoma, head and neck, liver or kidney cancer. The specimen comprised CD4+ or CD8+ T cells sorted from blood, sampled in a trial of the OX40 agonist ivuxolimab. V and J are TRBV4-1 and TRBJ2-6, with a possible D match to TRBD2 (5 bases). In DNA form, the CDR3 reads TGCGCCAGCAGCCGACGTATATGGGAGGGGGCCAACGTCCTGACTTTC. It encodes CASSRRIWEGANVLTF.